This is a list of T cell receptor beta chains from one sample in a study of cytomegalovirus exposure and HLA in healthy donors. Only in-frame clones appear in the TCRdb table, and some are missing; sequencing was by immunoSEQ multiplex PCR. Seen here are over 100,000 clones, about nine tenths observed once, and the top ten hold 2% to 2.5%. The sample comprised PBMCs. The origin of the receptors is a young woman in good health and CMV-seronegative. CDR3s include the opening cysteine and the closing phenylalanine or tryptophan. D genes are given only for firm matches. Expanded clones get a size class; other rows say once, few or many, or leave the size out.

V gene: TRBV4-2; D gene: TRBD2; clone size: .; J gene: TRBJ2-5; CDR3 protein: CASSQGTSGRKTQYF; CDR3 DNA: TGTGCCAGCAGCCAGGGGACTAGCGGGAGAAAGACCCAGTACTTC
V gene: TRBV6-5; D gene: .; clone size: .; J gene: TRBJ1-1; CDR3 protein: CASMKPSSNTEAFF; CDR3 DNA: TGTGCCAGCATGAAGCCCTCGAGTAACACTGAAGCTTTCTTT
V gene: TRBV10-3; D gene: TRBD1; clone size: few; J gene: TRBJ2-7; CDR3 protein: CAISEGQGRYEQYF; CDR3 DNA: TGTGCCATCAGCGAAGGACAGGGGCGCTACGAGCAGTACTTC
V gene: TRBV19; D gene: .; clone size: .; J gene: TRBJ2-5; CDR3 protein: CASSIGGAGQETQYF; CDR3 DNA: TGTGCCAGTAGTATAGGTGGGGCAGGGCAAGAGACCCAGTACTTC
V gene: TRBV7-9; D gene: TRBD2; clone size: .; J gene: TRBJ2-3; CDR3 protein: CASSPTSGNWATQYF; CDR3 DNA: TGTGCCAGCAGCCCGACTAGCGGGAATTGGGCTACGCAGTATTTT
V gene: TRBV27; D gene: .; clone size: .; J gene: TRBJ2-5; CDR3 protein: CASRMTAILQETQYF; CDR3 DNA: TGTGCCAGCAGGATGACAGCCATTTTACAAGAGACCCAGTACTTC
V gene: TRBV5-1; D gene: TRBD1; clone size: .; J gene: TRBJ2-2; CDR3 protein: CASSGTGSGELFF; CDR3 DNA: TGCGCCAGCAGCGGGACAGGGTCCGGGGAGCTGTTTTTT
V gene: TRBV29-1; D gene: .; clone size: .; J gene: TRBJ1-2; CDR3 protein: CSFRIWEGNGYTF; CDR3 DNA: TGCAGCTTCAGAATCTGGGAGGGAAATGGCTACACCTTC
V gene: TRBV4-3; D gene: TRBD2; clone size: .; J gene: TRBJ2-3; CDR3 protein: CASSQLALAASDGDSTDTQYF; CDR3 DNA: TGCGCCAGCAGCCAACTGGCACTAGCGGCCAGCGACGGGGACTCCACAGATACGCAGTATTTT
V gene: TRBV18; D gene: .; clone size: few; J gene: TRBJ1-3; CDR3 protein: CASSGQRGSGNTIYF; CDR3 DNA: TGTGCCAGCTCAGGCCAACGGGGATCTGGAAACACCATATATTTT
V gene: TRBV29-1; D gene: TRBD1; clone size: .; J gene: TRBJ1-1; CDR3 protein: CSGGTDPYTEAFF; CDR3 DNA: TGCAGCGGGGGGACAGATCCCTACACTGAAGCTTTCTTT
V gene: TRBV6-1; D gene: .; clone size: few; J gene: TRBJ1-5; CDR3 protein: CASSAGGGNQPQHF; CDR3 DNA: TGTGCCAGCAGTGCCGGGGGGGGGAATCAGCCCCAGCATTTT
V gene: TRBV4-2; D gene: .; clone size: .; J gene: TRBJ2-2; CDR3 protein: CASSPLTGNTGELFF; CDR3 DNA: TGTGCCAGCAGCCCGCTGACAGGGAACACCGGGGAGCTGTTTTTT
V gene: TRBV29-1; D gene: .; clone size: .; J gene: TRBJ2-7; CDR3 protein: CSFSDQGYEQYF; CDR3 DNA: TGCAGCTTTTCGGATCAGGGGTACGAGCAGTACTTC
V gene: TRBV13; D gene: TRBD2; clone size: .; J gene: TRBJ2-7; CDR3 protein: CASSTRTSSYEQYF; CDR3 DNA: TGTGCCAGCAGCACCCGGACTAGTTCCTACGAGCAGTACTTC